The entry below gives a single T cell receptor (beta chain) sequence along with its context. The source of the sample is a study of blood T cell repertoires in COVID-19. About the research overall: Italy, Spain and the United States were the sources of the convalescent and acute COVID-19 samples.

Germline values: CDR1 SGHRS, CDR2 YFSETQ. The CDR3 is 15 residues long. V lost 4 bases and J 3 bases, leaving 16 bases between the germline ends. Produced via immunoSEQ multiplex PCR; TCRdb's table is partial and in-frame only. Of approximately 390,000 clones in the sample, around 87% were seen once. The origin of this receptor is a woman aged 60-75 years with COVID-19, enrolled during active disease. Sequenced: peripheral blood. This chain uses TRBV5-1 with TRBJ1-2, with D possibly TRBD1 on 6 matching bases. CDR3 amino acids: CASSPTGSVDYGYTF. In DNA form, the CDR3 reads TGCGCCAGCAGCCCTACAGGGAGTGTCGACTATGGCTACACCTTC. Full variable domain (outside the CDR3, taken from reference TRBV5-1 and TRBJ1-2): KAGVTQTPRYLIKTRGQQVTLSCSPISGHRSVSWYQQTPGQGLQFLFEYFSETQRNKGNFPGRFSGRQFSNSRSEMNVSTLELGDSALYLCASSPTGSVDYGYTFGSGTRLTVV.